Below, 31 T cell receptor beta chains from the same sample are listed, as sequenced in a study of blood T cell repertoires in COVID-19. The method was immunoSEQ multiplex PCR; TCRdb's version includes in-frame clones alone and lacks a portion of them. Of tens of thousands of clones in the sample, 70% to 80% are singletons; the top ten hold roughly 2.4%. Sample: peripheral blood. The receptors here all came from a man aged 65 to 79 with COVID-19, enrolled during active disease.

CDR3 loop: CASSLALNSNQPQHF. The CDR3 bases are TGTGCCAGCAGCTTGGCCTTAAATAGCAATCAGCCCCAGCATTTT. The chain carries TRBV5-5 and TRBJ1-5, with D unresolved. V was shortened by 0 bases and J by 0 bases, with 7 bases between the two germline ends. The CDR3 extends over 15 amino acids. Germline CDR1 is SGHKS and CDR2 is YYEKEE (reference sequence).

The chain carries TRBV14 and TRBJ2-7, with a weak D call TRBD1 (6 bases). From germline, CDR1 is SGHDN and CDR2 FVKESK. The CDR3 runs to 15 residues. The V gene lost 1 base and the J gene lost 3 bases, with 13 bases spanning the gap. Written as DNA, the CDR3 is TGTGCCAGCAGCCAAGCCCGGACAGTATACTACGAGCAGTACTTC. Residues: CASSQARTVYYEQYF. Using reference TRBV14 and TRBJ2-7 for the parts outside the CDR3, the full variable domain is EAGVTQFPSHSVIEKGQTVTLRCDPISGHDNLYWYRRVMGKEIKFLLHFVKESKQDESGMPNNRFLAERTGGTYSTLKVQPAELEDSGVYFCASSQARTVYYEQYFGPGTRLTVT.

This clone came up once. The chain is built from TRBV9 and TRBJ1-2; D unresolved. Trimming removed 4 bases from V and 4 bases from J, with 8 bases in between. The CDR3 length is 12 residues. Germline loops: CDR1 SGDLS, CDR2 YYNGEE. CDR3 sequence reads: CASSPTGYGYTF. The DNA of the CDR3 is TGTGCCAGCAGCCCAACGGGCTATGGCTACACCTTC.

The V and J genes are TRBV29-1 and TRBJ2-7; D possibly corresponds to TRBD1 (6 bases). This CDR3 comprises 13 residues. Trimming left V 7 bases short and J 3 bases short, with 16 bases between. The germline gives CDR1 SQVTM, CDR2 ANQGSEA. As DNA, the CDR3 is TGCAGCGCCGGGTGGGGACAAGTCTACGAGCAGTACTTC. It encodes CSAGWGQVYEQYF.

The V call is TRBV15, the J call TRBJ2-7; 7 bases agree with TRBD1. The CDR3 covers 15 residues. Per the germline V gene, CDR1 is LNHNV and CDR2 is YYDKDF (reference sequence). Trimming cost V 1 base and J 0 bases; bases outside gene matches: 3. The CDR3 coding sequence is TGTGCCACCAGCAGAGTTGAGGGGGCCTCCTACGAGCAGTACTTC. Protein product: CATSRVEGASYEQYF.

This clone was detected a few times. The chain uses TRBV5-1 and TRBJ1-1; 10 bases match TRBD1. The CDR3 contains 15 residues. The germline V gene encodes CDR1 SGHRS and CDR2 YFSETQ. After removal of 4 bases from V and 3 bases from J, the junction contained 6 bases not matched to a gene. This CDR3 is CASSETGGPHTEAFF. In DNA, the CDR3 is TGCGCCAGCAGCGAGACAGGGGGCCCCCACACTGAAGCTTTCTTT.

The CDR3 protein is CASSQAGQLIFNEQFF. The DNA of the CDR3 is TGCGCCAGCAGCCAAGCGGGACAGTTAATATTCAATGAGCAGTTCTTC. The rearrangement uses TRBV4-1 and TRBJ2-1; 7 bases align to TRBD1. The length of the CDR3 is 16 residues. V trimming: 1 base; J trimming: 6 bases; junction bases outside the gene matches: 9. Germline V gene sequence: CDR1 MGHRA, CDR2 YSYEKL.

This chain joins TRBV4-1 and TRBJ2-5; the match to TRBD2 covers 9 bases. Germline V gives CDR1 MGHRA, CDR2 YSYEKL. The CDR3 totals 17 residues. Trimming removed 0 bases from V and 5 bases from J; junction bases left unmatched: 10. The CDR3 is CASSQDVIAGDWETQYF. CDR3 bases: TGCGCCAGCAGCCAAGATGTCATAGCGGGAGATTGGGAGACCCAGTACTTC.

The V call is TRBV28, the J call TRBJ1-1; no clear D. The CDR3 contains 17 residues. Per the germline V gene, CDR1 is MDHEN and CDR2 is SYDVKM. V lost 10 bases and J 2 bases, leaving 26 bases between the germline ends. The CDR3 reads CATSFSGRWVSNTEAFF. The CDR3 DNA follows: TGTGCCACAAGTTTTTCCGGGAGATGGGTATCAAACACTGAAGCTTTCTTT.

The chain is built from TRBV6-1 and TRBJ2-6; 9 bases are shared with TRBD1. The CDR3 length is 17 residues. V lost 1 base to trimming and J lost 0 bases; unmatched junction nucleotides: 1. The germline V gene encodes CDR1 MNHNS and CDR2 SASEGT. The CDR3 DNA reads TGTGCCAGCAGTGAAGGGGACAGGGTCTCTGGGGCCAACGTCCTGACTTTC. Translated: CASSEGDRVSGANVLTF.

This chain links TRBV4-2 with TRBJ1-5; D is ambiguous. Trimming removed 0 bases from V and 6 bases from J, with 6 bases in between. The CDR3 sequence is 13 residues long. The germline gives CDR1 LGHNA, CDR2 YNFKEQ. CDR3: CASSQDPGQPQHF. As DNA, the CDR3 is TGTGCCAGCAGCCAAGATCCAGGTCAGCCCCAGCATTTT.

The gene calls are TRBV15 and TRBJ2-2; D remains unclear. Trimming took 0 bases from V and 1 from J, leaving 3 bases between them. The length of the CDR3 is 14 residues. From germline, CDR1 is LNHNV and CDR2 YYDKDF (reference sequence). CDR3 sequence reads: CATSRDKNTGELFF. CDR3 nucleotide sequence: TGTGCCACCAGCAGAGACAAGAACACCGGGGAGCTGTTTTTT. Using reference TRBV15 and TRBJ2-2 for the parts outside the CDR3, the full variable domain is DAMVIQNPRYQVTQFGKPVTLSCSQTLNHNVMYWYQQKSSQAPKLLFHYYDKDFNNEADTPDNFQSRRPNTSFCFLDIRSPGLGDTAMYLCATSRDKNTGELFFGEGSRLTVL.

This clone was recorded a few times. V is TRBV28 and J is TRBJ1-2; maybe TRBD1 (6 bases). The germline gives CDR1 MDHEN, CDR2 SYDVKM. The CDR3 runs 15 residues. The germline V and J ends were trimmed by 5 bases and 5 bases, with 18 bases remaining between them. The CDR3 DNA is TGTGCCAGCAGTCCCATCGGGGCAGGGGCATATGGCTACACCTTC. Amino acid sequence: CASSPIGAGAYGYTF.

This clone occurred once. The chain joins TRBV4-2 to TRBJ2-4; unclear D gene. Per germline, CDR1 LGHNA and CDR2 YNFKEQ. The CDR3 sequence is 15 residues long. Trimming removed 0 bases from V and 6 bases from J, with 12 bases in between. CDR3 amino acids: CASSQDGAGINIQYF. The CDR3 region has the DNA TGTGCCAGCAGCCAAGACGGTGCAGGTATAAACATTCAGTACTTC.

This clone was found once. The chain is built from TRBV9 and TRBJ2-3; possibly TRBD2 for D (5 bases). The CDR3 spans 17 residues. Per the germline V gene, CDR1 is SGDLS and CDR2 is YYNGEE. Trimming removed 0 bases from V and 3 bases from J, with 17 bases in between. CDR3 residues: CASSVGASPRRTDTQYF. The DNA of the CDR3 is TGTGCCAGCAGCGTAGGTGCTAGCCCAAGGCGGACAGATACGCAGTATTTT.

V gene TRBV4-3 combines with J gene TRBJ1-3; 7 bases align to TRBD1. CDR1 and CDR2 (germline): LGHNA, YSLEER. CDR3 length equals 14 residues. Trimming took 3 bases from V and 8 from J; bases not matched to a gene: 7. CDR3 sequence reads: CASSHDRAFDTIYF. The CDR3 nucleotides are TGCGCCAGCAGCCACGACAGGGCGTTCGACACCATATATTTT.

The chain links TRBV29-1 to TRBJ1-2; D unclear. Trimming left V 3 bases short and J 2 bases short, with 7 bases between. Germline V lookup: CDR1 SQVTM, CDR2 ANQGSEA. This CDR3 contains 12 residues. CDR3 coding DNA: TGCAGCGTTGAGGAGGTGAACTATGGCTACACCTTC. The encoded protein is CSVEEVNYGYTF.

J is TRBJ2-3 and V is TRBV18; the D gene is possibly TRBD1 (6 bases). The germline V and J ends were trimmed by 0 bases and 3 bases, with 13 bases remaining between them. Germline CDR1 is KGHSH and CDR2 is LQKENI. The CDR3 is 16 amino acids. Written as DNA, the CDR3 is TGTGCCAGCTCACCACCGGGCAGGGGCAGAACAGATACGCAGTATTTT. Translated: CASSPPGRGRTDTQYF.

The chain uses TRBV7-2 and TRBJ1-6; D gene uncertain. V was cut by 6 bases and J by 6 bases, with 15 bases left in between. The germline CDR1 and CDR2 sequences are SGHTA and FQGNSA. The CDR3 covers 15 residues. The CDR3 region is CASRVGGGANSPLHF. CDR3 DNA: TGTGCCAGCAGAGTAGGCGGCGGCGCTAATTCACCCCTCCACTTT.

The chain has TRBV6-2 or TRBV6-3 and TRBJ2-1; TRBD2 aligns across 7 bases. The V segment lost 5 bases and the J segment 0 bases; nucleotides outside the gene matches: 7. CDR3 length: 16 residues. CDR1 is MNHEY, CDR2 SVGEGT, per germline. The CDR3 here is CASSAGLQSSYNEQFF. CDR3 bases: TGTGCCAGCAGTGCGGGACTACAGAGCTCCTACAATGAGCAGTTCTTC.

CDR3 in amino acids: CASSRSGGDGEQYF. CDR3 sequence (DNA): TGTGCCAGCAGCCGCTCGGGGGGTGACGGCGAGCAGTACTTC. The V gene is TRBV7-9, the J gene TRBJ2-7; 7 bases fit TRBD2. The CDR3 covers 14 residues. Per the germline V gene, CDR1 is SEHNR and CDR2 is FQNEAQ (reference sequence). Germline trimming cut 5 bases from V and 6 bases from J; bases unmatched to any gene: 10.

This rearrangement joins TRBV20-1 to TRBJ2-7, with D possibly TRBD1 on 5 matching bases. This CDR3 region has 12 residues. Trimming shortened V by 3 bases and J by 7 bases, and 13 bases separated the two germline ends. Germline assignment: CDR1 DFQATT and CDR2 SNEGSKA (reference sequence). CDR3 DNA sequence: TGCAGTGCTAGTGGGCAGGGTCGGGAGCAGTACTTC. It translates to CSASGQGREQYF.

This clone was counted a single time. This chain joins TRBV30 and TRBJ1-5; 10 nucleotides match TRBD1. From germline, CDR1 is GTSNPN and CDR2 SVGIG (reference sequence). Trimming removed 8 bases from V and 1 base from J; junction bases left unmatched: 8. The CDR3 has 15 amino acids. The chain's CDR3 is CALRDRGRSNQPQHF. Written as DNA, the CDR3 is TGTGCCCTCCGGGACAGGGGAAGGAGCAATCAGCCCCAGCATTTT.

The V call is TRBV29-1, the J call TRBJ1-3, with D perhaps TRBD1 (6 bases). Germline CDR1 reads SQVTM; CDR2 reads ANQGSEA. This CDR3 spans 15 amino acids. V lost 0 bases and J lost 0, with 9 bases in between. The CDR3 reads CSVEDPQGSGNTIYF. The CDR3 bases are TGCAGCGTTGAAGATCCACAGGGCTCTGGAAACACCATATATTTT.

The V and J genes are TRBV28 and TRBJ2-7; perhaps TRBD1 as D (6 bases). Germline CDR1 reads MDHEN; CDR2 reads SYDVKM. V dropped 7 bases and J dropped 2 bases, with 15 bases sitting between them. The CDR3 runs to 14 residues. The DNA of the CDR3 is TGTGCCAGCACAACAGGGACACCCCCCTACGAGCAGTACTTC. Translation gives CASTTGTPPYEQYF. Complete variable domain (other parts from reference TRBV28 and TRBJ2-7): DVKVTQSSRYLVKRTGEKVFLECVQDMDHENMFWYRQDPGLGLRLIYFSYDVKMKEKGDIPEGYSVSREKKERFSLILESASTNQTSMYLCASTTGTPPYEQYFGPGTRLTVT.

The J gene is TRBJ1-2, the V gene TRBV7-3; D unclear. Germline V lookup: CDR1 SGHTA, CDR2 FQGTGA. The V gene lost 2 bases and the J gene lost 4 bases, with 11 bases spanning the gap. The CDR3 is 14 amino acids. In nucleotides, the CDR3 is TGTGCCAGCAGCTTATCCCCGGCGGGCTATGGCTACACCTTC. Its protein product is CASSLSPAGYGYTF.

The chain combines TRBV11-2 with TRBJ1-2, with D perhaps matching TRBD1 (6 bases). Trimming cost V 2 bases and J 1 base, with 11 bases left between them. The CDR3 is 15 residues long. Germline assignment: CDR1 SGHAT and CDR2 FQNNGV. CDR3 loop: CASSLSGAHNYGYTF. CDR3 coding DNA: TGTGCCAGCAGCTTATCAGGGGCCCATAACTATGGCTACACCTTC. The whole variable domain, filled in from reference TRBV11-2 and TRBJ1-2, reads EAGVAQSPRYKIIEKRQSVAFWCNPISGHATLYWYQQILGQGPKLLIQFQNNGVVDDSQLPKDRFSAERLKGVDSTLKIQPAKLEDSAVYLCASSLSGAHNYGYTFGSGTRLTVV.

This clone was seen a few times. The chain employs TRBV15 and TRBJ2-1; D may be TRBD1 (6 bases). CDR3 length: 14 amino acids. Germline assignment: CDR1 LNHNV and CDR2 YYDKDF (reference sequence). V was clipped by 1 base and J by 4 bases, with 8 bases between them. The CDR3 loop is CATSRAGEYNEQFF. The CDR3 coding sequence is TGTGCCACCAGCAGAGCAGGGGAGTACAATGAGCAGTTCTTC.

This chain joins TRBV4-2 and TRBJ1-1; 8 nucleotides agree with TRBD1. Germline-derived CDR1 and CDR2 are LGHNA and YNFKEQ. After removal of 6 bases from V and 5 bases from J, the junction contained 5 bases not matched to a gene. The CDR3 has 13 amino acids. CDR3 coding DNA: TGTGCCAGCAGTTTAACAGGGGGGACTGAAGCTTTCTTT. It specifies CASSLTGGTEAFF.

DNA for the CDR3: TGTGCCAGCAGCCCGGGACTAGCGGTCTCCTACGAGCAGTACTTC. Amino acids: CASSPGLAVSYEQYF. The V gene is TRBV5-4, the J gene TRBJ2-7, with TRBD2 matching 11 bases. The length of the CDR3 is 15 residues. Germline values: CDR1 SGHNT, CDR2 YYREEE (reference sequence). V was pared by 4 bases and J by 0 bases, with 3 bases of the junction left unmatched.

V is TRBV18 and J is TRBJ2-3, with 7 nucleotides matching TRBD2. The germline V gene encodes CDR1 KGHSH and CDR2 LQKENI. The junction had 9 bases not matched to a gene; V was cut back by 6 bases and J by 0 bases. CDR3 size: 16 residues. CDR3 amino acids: CASSPGPSGSTDTQYF. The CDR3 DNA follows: TGTGCCAGCTCTCCGGGTCCTAGCGGTAGCACAGATACGCAGTATTTT.